The 14 T cell receptor beta chains below come from one sample, sequenced in a study of human T cells and chemical hapten exposure. TCRdb processed the RACE reads anew with MiXCR; each CDR3 protein has one entry. The top ten clones hold over 7% of a sample with around 330,000 distinct CDR3 sequences, 5.5% of them seen once. The time point here: pre-sensitization, week 0. Treatment specified: therapeutic diphenylcyclopropenone sensitization with weekly scalp DPC. Source: whole blood, taken in connection with sensitization to the hapten diphenylcyclopropenone (DPC). Receptor source: a woman between 18 and 30 years old with alopecia areata. Some clones in this sample may be carry-over from other donors' samples.

J is TRBJ2-3 and V is TRBV4-3; D perhaps matches TRBD2 (5 bases). Germline V gives CDR1 LGHNA, CDR2 YSLEER. The CDR3 totals 17 residues. V lost 0 bases, J lost 3 bases, and 16 bases lay in between. Here the CDR3 DNA reads TGCGCCAGCAGCCAAGATCGGGCGGGCGTAGGGACAGATACGCAGTATTTT. This translates into CASSQDRAGVGTDTQYF.

This clonotype has just a few counts. The rearrangement links TRBV4-3 to TRBJ2-1; D is possibly TRBD2 (6 bases). V was cut by 2 bases and J by 7 bases, with 21 bases left in between. Germline V gene data show CDR1 as LGHNA and CDR2 as YSLEER. This CDR3 region has 17 residues. The CDR3 is CASSQISSSAGLNEQFF. In nucleotides, the CDR3 is TGCGCCAGCAGCCAAATTAGTTCTAGCGCAGGTTTAAATGAGCAGTTCTTC.

This clonotype was observed a handful of times. The V gene is TRBV12-3 or TRBV12-4, the J gene TRBJ2-3; 8 bases are a match to TRBD1. Losses at the gene ends were 6 bases for V and 0 bases for J; bases not matched to a gene: 5. This CDR3 contains 15 residues. The CDR3 DNA reads as TGTGCCAGCAGCGGACAGGGCACTAGCACAGATACGCAGTATTTT. Encoded protein: CASSGQGTSTDTQYF.

The chain links TRBV4-3 to TRBJ2-4, with D maybe TRBD2 (6 bases). Germline assignment: CDR1 LGHNA and CDR2 YSLEER. Trimming removed 4 bases from V and 1 base from J, with 32 bases in between. There are 22 residues in the CDR3. The CDR3 reads CASSLSLRLGGPAGVAKNIQYF. The CDR3 DNA sequence: TGCGCCAGCAGCCTTTCTCTCCGACTAGGCGGTCCAGCCGGGGTTGCCAAAAACATTCAGTACTTC.

The J gene is TRBJ1-2, the V gene TRBV2; D gene unclear. There are 12 residues in the CDR3. Germline assignment: CDR1 SNHLY and CDR2 FYNNEI. The V gene lost 8 bases and the J gene lost 8 bases, with 15 bases spanning the gap. Written as DNA, the CDR3 is TGTGCCAGCCAAAGGGAGTTCCAGGGCTACACCTTC. The encoded protein is CASQREFQGYTF.

V and J are TRBV29-1 and TRBJ2-1; possible D gene TRBD2, 5 bases. With 3 bases removed from V and 4 bases from J, the gap between germline ends came to 10 bases. The CDR3 runs to 13 residues. Germline V CDR1 and CDR2: SQVTM, ANQGSEA. The CDR3 DNA follows: TGCAGCGTTGAGGAGGTCCAGTACAATGAGCAGTTCTTC. Its protein is CSVEEVQYNEQFF.

This clonotype was observed many times. CDR3 region: CASSSSTGKYPNEKLFF. The CDR3 nucleotides read TGTGCCAGCAGCTCATCGACAGGGAAATATCCGAATGAAAAACTGTTTTTT. The genes are TRBV13 and TRBJ1-4; 7 bases fit TRBD1. V was pared by 4 bases and J by 5 bases, with 13 bases of the junction left unmatched. CDR3 size: 17 residues. Germline loops: CDR1 PRHDT, CDR2 FYEKMQ (reference sequence).

This clonotype was recorded a few times. The chain links TRBV12-3 or TRBV12-4 to TRBJ1-2; a weak D match, TRBD1 (5 bases). V was clipped by 3 bases and J by 4 bases, with 18 bases between them. This CDR3 is built from 16 residues. The CDR3 sequence: CASSFRFQGGTYGYTF. In DNA form, the CDR3 reads TGTGCCAGCAGTTTTAGGTTCCAGGGCGGAACCTATGGCTACACCTTC.

The chain joins TRBV6-5 to TRBJ2-3; no reliable D call. V lost 2 bases and J 9 bases, leaving 12 bases between the germline ends. This CDR3 has 13 amino acids. Germline V gene lookup returns CDR1 MNHEY and CDR2 SVGAGI. The CDR3 protein is CASSYLGLTTQYF. CDR3 DNA: TGTGCCAGCAGTTACCTAGGGTTAACGACGCAGTATTTT.

The CDR3, as DNA: TGTGCCAGCAGCCCCCTATGGGACGAGCAGTTCTTC. Its protein is CASSPLWDEQFF. V and J are TRBV7-6 and TRBJ2-1, with D perhaps TRBD1 or TRBD2 (5 bases each). CDR1 is SGHVS, CDR2 FNYEAQ, per germline. V was pared by 5 bases and J by 10 bases, with 12 bases between. The CDR3 spans 12 residues.

In this sample, this clonotype turned up many times. V usage is TRBV7-2 and J usage is TRBJ1-1; D ambiguous. Trimming left V 3 bases short and J 0 bases short, with 5 bases between. This CDR3 spans 13 amino acids. Germline V gene lookup returns CDR1 SGHTA and CDR2 FQGNSA. The CDR3, as DNA: TGTGCCAGCAGCTTCTCAGTGAACACTGAAGCTTTCTTT. Translated, it gives CASSFSVNTEAFF. The variable domain in full, with the rest retrieved from reference TRBV7-2 and TRBJ1-1, is GAGVSQSPSNKVTEKGKDVELRCDPISGHTALYWYRQSLGQGLEFLIYFQGNSAPDKSGLPSDRFSAERTGGSVSTLTIQRTQQEDSAVYLCASSFSVNTEAFFGQGTRLTVV.

The chain recombines TRBV12-3 or TRBV12-4 with TRBJ1-5; D is uncertain. The CDR3 extends over 12 amino acids. The V end lost 3 bases, the J end lost 8 bases, and 8 bases lay between the germline ends. CDR3 sequence: CASSLAGEPQHF. In nucleotides, the CDR3 is TGTGCCAGCAGTTTGGCGGGAGAGCCCCAGCATTTT.

This rearrangement joins TRBV12-3 or TRBV12-4 to TRBJ1-6; TRBD1 agrees at 8 bases. Unmatched junction bases numbered 4, after V lost 6 bases and J lost 0 bases. There are 16 residues in the CDR3. For the CDR3, the DNA is TGTGCCAGCAGAACCGGGACAGGCTCCTATAATTCACCCCTCCACTTT. This sequence encodes CASRTGTGSYNSPLHF.

In its sample, this clonotype was seen many times. The genes are TRBV28 and TRBJ1-1, with 8 bases matching TRBD1. Germline lookup yields CDR1 MDHEN and CDR2 SYDVKM. V was clipped by 10 bases and J by 4 bases; unmatched bases: 11. This CDR3 region has 14 residues. The CDR3 DNA reads TGTGCCACCGTTTCTACAGGGGGTTCCACTGAAGCTTTCTTT. It specifies CATVSTGGSTEAFF. The full variable domain, its missing parts supplied by reference TRBV28 and TRBJ1-1, is DVKVTQSSRYLVKRTGEKVFLECVQDMDHENMFWYRQDPGLGLRLIYFSYDVKMKEKGDIPEGYSVSREKKERFSLILESASTNQTSMYLCATVSTGGSTEAFFGQGTRLTVV.